This T cell receptor beta chain was identified during a study of blood T cell repertoires in COVID-19. Sequenced by immunoSEQ multiplex PCR; TCRdb stores in-frame clones only, minus some. The table includes around 95,000 clones, more than 65% detected once. This CDR3 is 11 amino acids long. The ends were cut back, 6 bases at V and 5 bases at J, with 8 bases in the middle. Germline V gene lookup returns CDR1 MDHEN and CDR2 SYDVKM. This chain uses TRBV28 with TRBJ2-7; no clear D. This clonotype was obtained from an elderly woman with acute or convalescent COVID-19. The sequencing sample was made of peripheral blood. The CDR3 sequence is CASRLHNEQYF. The CDR3 DNA follows: TGTGCCAGCAGACTACATAACGAGCAGTACTTC. The full variable domain, in which reference TRBV28 and TRBJ2-7 provide the parts outside the CDR3, is DVKVTQSSRYLVKRTGEKVFLECVQDMDHENMFWYRQDPGLGLRLIYFSYDVKMKEKGDIPEGYSVSREKKERFSLILESASTNQTSMYLCASRLHNEQYFGPGTRLTVT.